This T cell receptor beta chain was recorded in a study of long-term antiretroviral therapy in people with HIV. At survey level, the immunoSEQ assay was run in its v3.0 version. This table comes from immunoSEQ multiplex PCR, and its TCRdb copy is limited to in-frame clones, with some not included. The table lists some 48,000 clones, 84% of them singletons. With V trimmed by 3 bases and J by 0 bases, 3 bases remained unmatched. The CDR3 has 15 residues. The V gene's germline CDR1 is SGHDT and CDR2 YYEEEE. The chain is built from TRBV5-6 and TRBJ1-1; 9 bases line up with TRBD1. This material consisted of unsorted PBMCs, taken 0.8 years after starting antiretroviral therapy. The source of this sequence is a woman under 30 with HIV. The CDR3 DNA sequence: TGTGCCAGCAGCTGGGGACAGGGAATGAACACTGAAGCTTTCTTT. It codes for CASSWGQGMNTEAFF.